This T cell receptor beta chain derives from a study of control samples from healthy donors and cancer patients. On this clone: The junction shows a germline mismatch at one end, possibly a read error.

Sequencing used immunoSEQ multiplex PCR; TCRdb keeps in-frame clones, though not all of them. The profile shows around 74,000 clones, approximately 92% of them singletons. The V gene's germline CDR1 is SSHAT and CDR2 FNYEAQ (reference sequence). This CDR3 is 15 amino acids long. The chain uses TRBV7-7 and TRBJ2-3; D is ambiguous. This TCR came from a woman in her fifties or sixties in good health. Sequences were obtained from blood. CDR3 sequence (DNA): TGTGCTAGCAGCTTGGGTGCAAGCGTCACAGATACGCAGTATTTT. Amino acids: CASSLGASVTDTQYF.